This TCR beta chain was obtained from a study of CD8 T cells in ankylosing spondylitis. It was by quantitative 5'-RACE with molecular barcodes that TCR beta libraries were made. TCRdb re-derived calls from the 5' RACE reads in MiXCR, one entry per CDR3 protein. The sample consists of about 540,000 distinct CDR3 sequences, more than 9.5% of them appearing once. Points on this clonotype: The antigen is undetermined.

Overall study results and limits: It was reported that disease-linked clones were significantly enriched in matched ankylosing spondylitis synovial fluid. Ankylosing spondylitis blood appeared to carry a characteristic TCR beta motif of fewer than 10 highly homologous variants.

The TCR comes from a male donor with ankylosing spondylitis. Sample: blood, either unsorted or a sorted T cell fraction (not recorded which).

The DNA for the CDR3 is TGTGCCAGCAGTTGGACAGGGAGGGCTTTCTTT. Translation gives CASSWTGRAFF. This chain links TRBV12-3 or TRBV12-4 with TRBJ1-1, with 8 bases that match TRBD1. There are 11 residues in the CDR3. With 4 bases clipped from V and 11 bases from J, the junction kept 3 bases outside the gene matches.